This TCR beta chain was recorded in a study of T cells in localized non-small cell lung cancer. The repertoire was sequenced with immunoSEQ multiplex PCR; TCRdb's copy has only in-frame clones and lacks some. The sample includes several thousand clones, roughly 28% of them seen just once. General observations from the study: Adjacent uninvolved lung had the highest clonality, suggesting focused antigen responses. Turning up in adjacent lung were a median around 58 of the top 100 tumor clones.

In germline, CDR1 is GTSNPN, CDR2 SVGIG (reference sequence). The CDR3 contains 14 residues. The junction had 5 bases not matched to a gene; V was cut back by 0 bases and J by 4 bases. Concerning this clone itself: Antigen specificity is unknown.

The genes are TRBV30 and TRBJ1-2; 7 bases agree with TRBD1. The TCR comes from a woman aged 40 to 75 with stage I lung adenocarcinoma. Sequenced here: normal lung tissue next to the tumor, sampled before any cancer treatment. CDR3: CAWSVLGGGYGYTF. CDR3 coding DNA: TGTGCCTGGAGTGTACTAGGGGGCGGCTATGGCTACACCTTC.